This record covers a single T cell receptor beta chain. The antigen is not known. An assay was performed, and its level was deep. The protocol was immunoSEQ multiplex PCR, while the TCRdb copy is restricted to in-frame clones and leaves out a portion. The top ten hold 0.61% of the sample, which has about 990,000 clones, around 78% seen once. Germline CDR1 SQVTM, CDR2 ANQGSEA. CDR3 size: 13 residues. V shed 5 bases and J shed 5 bases, with 15 bases lying between them. The source of the sample is a study of shared clonotypes between healthy human individuals. Overall study results and limits: In having few donors, the study represented limited genetic and exposure-history diversity. What naive subsets generally showed was a larger estimated richness than memory subsets showed.

Sequencing was performed on memory CD4+ T cells from PBMCs. Documented subset: CD45RA-negative fraction. The V and J genes are TRBV29-1 and TRBJ1-2; tentative D call: TRBD1 (5 bases). The receptor's source is a man between 18 and 35 years old in good health. Some clones in this sample may be carry-over from other donors' samples. The CDR3 nucleotides are TGCAGCGTTACCGGGGGGATTACTTATGGCTACACCTTC. Its translation is CSVTGGITYGYTF.